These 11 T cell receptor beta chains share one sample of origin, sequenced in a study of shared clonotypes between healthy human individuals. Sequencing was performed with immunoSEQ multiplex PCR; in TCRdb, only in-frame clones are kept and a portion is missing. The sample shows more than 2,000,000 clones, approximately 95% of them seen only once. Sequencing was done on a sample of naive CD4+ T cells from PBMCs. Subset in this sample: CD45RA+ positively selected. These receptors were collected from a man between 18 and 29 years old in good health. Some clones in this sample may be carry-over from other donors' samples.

CDR3 sequence reads: CASTGTGGDGYTF. CDR3 in DNA: TGCGCCAGCACTGGGACAGGGGGAGATGGCTACACCTTC. The chain employs TRBV10-2 and TRBJ1-2, with 11 bases aligning to TRBD1. Germline loops: CDR1 WSHSY, CDR2 SAAADI. V lost 7 bases and J lost 6; bases outside the gene matches: 4. The CDR3 length is 13 residues.

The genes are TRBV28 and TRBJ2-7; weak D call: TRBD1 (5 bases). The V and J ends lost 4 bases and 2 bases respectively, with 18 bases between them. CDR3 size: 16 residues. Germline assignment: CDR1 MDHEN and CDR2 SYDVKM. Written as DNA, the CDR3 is TGTGCCAGCAGTTCCCAGGGATTGGGGAAACCCTACGAGCAGTACTTC. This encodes CASSSQGLGKPYEQYF.

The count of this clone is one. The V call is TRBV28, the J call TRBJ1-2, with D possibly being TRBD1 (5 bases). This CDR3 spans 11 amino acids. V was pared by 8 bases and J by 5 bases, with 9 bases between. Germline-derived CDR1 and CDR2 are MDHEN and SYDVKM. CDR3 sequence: CASARGYGYTF. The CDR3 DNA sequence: TGTGCCAGCGCACGGGGGTATGGCTACACCTTC.

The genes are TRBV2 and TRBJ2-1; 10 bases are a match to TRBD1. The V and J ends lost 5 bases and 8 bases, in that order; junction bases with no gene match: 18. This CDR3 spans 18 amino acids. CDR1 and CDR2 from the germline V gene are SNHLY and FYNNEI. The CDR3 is CASSTDRGLWRGRDEQFF. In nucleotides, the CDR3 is TGTGCCAGCAGTACCGACAGGGGGCTTTGGAGGGGACGCGATGAGCAGTTCTTC.

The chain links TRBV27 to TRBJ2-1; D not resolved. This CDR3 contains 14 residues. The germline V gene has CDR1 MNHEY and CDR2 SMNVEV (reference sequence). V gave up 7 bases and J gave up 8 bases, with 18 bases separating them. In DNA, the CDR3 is TGTGCCAGCAAGCTAGGGCCCTTTCGCGATGAGCAGTTCTTC. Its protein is CASKLGPFRDEQFF.

CDR3 sequence (DNA): TGTGCCAGCAGCGTAGACGGGAGATTGCCAGATACGCAGTATTTT. Its translation is CASSVDGRLPDTQYF. This sequence joins TRBV9 and TRBJ2-3; TRBD2 is a possible D gene (6 bases). Germline V gene data show CDR1 as SGDLS and CDR2 as YYNGEE. The CDR3 sequence is 15 residues long. Trimming shortened V by 0 bases and J by 4 bases, and 12 bases separated the two germline ends.

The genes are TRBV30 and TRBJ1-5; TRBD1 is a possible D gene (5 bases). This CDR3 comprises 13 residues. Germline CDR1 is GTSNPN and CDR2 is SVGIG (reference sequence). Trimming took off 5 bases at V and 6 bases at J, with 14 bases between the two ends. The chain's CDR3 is CAWGSQGGQPQHF. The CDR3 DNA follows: TGTGCCTGGGGATCGCAGGGCGGTCAGCCCCAGCATTTT.

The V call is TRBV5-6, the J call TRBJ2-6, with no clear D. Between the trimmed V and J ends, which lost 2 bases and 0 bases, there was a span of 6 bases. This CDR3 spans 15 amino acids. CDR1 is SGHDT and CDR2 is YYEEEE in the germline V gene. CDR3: CASSFPDSGANVLTF. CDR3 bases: TGTGCCAGCAGCTTCCCAGACTCTGGGGCCAACGTCCTGACTTTC.

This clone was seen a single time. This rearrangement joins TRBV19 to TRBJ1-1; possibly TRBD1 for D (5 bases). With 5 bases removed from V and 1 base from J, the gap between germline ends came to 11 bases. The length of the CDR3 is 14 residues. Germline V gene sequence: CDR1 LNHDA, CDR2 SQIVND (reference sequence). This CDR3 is CASSAPGQNTEAFF. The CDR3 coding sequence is TGTGCCAGTAGTGCCCCGGGGCAGAACACTGAAGCTTTCTTT.

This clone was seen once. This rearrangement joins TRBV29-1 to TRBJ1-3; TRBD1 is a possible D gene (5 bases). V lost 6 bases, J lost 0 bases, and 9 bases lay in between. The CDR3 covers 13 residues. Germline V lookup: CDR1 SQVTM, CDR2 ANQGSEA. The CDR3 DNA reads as TGCAGCGTCGGGACCTTCTCTGGAAACACCATATATTTT. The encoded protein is CSVGTFSGNTIYF. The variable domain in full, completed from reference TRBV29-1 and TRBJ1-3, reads SAVISQKPSRDICQRGTSLTIQCQVDSQVTMMFWYRQQPGQSLTLIATANQGSEATYESGFVIDKFPISRPNLTFSTLTVSNMSPEDSSIYLCSVGTFSGNTIYFGEGSWLTVV.

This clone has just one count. CDR3 sequence: CASSRQGAGIYEQYF. The CDR3 DNA follows: TGTGCCAGCAGTCGGCAAGGAGCGGGAATCTACGAGCAGTACTTC. The rearrangement joins TRBV27 to TRBJ2-7; 7 bases line up with TRBD2. V lost 5 bases, J lost 3 bases, and 10 bases stayed unmatched. CDR1 is MNHEY and CDR2 is SMNVEV in the germline V gene (reference sequence). There are 15 residues in the CDR3.